This entry lists 20 T cell receptor beta chains sequenced from one sample in a study of control samples from healthy donors and cancer patients. The table came from immunoSEQ multiplex PCR; TCRdb's copy has only in-frame clones and leaves some out. In the table there are about 18,000 clones, 80% to 85% of which are singletons. The sample was PBMCs. These receptors all stem from a woman in her 70s with lung cancer.

The genes are TRBV30 and TRBJ2-5; 10 bases match TRBD1. Germline V gene data show CDR1 as GTSNPN and CDR2 as SVGIG (reference sequence). The CDR3 runs 13 residues. Trimming removed 2 bases from V and 7 bases from J; junction bases left unmatched: 4. CDR3: CAWSTGTGVTQYF. The CDR3 bases are TGTGCCTGGAGTACCGGGACAGGGGTGACCCAGTACTTC.

The rearrangement joins TRBV4-2 to TRBJ2-7; unclear D gene. The germline gives CDR1 LGHNA, CDR2 YNFKEQ. The ends were cut back, 3 bases at V and 2 bases at J, with 11 bases in the middle. CDR3 size: 14 residues. The CDR3 region has the DNA TGTGCCAGCAGCCACCCGGACCAACCCTACGAGCAGTACTTC. It yields the protein CASSHPDQPYEQYF.

The rearrangement links TRBV13 to TRBJ2-7, with D maybe TRBD1 (7 bases). The CDR3 is made up of 15 amino acids. Germline V gene data show CDR1 as PRHDT and CDR2 as FYEKMQ (reference sequence). The ends were cut back, 6 bases at V and 2 bases at J, with 17 bases in the middle. The CDR3 spells CASSSRGTAAYEQYF. In DNA, the CDR3 is TGTGCCAGCAGTTCACGCGGGACAGCCGCCTACGAGCAGTACTTC.

The rearrangement uses TRBV9 and TRBJ2-1; 10 bases line up with TRBD1. V was clipped by 3 bases and J by 4 bases; unmatched bases: 7. This CDR3 is 16 amino acids long. CDR1 and CDR2 from the germline V gene are SGDLS and YYNGEE. In nucleotides, the CDR3 is TGTGCCAGCAGCGCTTCCGGGACAGGGGAATACAATGAGCAGTTCTTC. Translated, it gives CASSASGTGEYNEQFF.

The J gene is TRBJ1-2, the V gene TRBV27; D ambiguous. CDR1 MNHEY and CDR2 SMNVEV come from the germline V gene (reference sequence). V shed 0 bases and J shed 4 bases, with 9 bases lying between them. The CDR3 sequence is 14 residues long. CDR3 coding DNA: TGTGCCAGCAGTTTATCGACAAAATCCTATGGCTACACCTTC. Translating gives CASSLSTKSYGYTF.

The chain is built from TRBV28 and TRBJ1-3, with 9 bases fitting TRBD1. Germline V gene data show CDR1 as MDHEN and CDR2 as SYDVKM. J gave up 3 bases and V 5 bases, and 11 bases lay outside the gene matches. The CDR3 has 17 residues. The CDR3 nucleotides are TGTGCCAGCAGTACCTCGGGACAGGGCTTGTATGGAAACACCATATATTTT. Protein: CASSTSGQGLYGNTIYF.

The CDR3: CASSQDVTGGGNTIYF. The CDR3 bases are TGTGCCAGCAGCCAAGATGTTACAGGGGGGGGAAACACCATATATTTT. The rearrangement links TRBV14 to TRBJ1-3; 8 bases agree with TRBD1. The V gene's germline CDR1 is SGHDN and CDR2 FVKESK. The CDR3 totals 16 residues. With 0 bases clipped from V and 4 bases from J, the junction kept 5 bases outside the gene matches.

This clone has just one count. The genes are TRBV9 and TRBJ1-1; unclear D gene. This CDR3 is 13 amino acids long. The germline gives CDR1 SGDLS, CDR2 YYNGEE. V was shortened by 8 bases and J by 3 bases, with 14 bases between the two germline ends. CDR3 residues: CASSVGRYTEAFF. The DNA of the CDR3 is TGTGCCAGTTCGGTCGGAAGGTACACTGAAGCTTTCTTT.

The chain joins TRBV11-3 to TRBJ2-7; tentatively, D is TRBD2 (6 bases). Germline CDR1 SGHNT, CDR2 YENEEA. The CDR3 is 16 residues long. Between the trimmed V and J ends, which lost 0 bases and 6 bases, there was a span of 18 bases. CDR3 residues: CASSLDLGRRVREQYF. The CDR3 DNA is TGTGCCAGCAGCTTAGATCTGGGCAGGAGGGTTCGCGAGCAGTACTTC.

J is TRBJ2-5 and V is TRBV4-3; the D gene could be TRBD1 or TRBD2 (6 bases each). Germline lookup yields CDR1 LGHNA and CDR2 YSLEER. The CDR3 spans 17 residues. Between the trimmed V and J ends, which lost 0 bases and 1 base, there was a span of 15 bases. CDR3 in amino acids: CASSQDWGAHIQETQYF. DNA for the CDR3: TGCGCCAGCAGCCAAGATTGGGGGGCACATATCCAAGAGACCCAGTACTTC.

The rearrangement joins TRBV7-2 to TRBJ1-2, with D perhaps matching TRBD1 (6 bases). The CDR3 is made up of 14 amino acids. CDR1 and CDR2 from the germline V gene are SGHTA and FQGNSA. Trimming shortened V by 3 bases and J by 2 bases, and 10 bases separated the two germline ends. In DNA, the CDR3 is TGTGCCAGCAGCTTGGACAGTCTGAACTATGGCTACACCTTC. Translating gives CASSLDSLNYGYTF.

The V gene is TRBV12-3 or TRBV12-4, the J gene TRBJ2-1; D is perhaps TRBD1 (5 bases). The V gene lost 7 bases and the J gene lost 10 bases, with 14 bases spanning the gap. The CDR3 sequence is 12 residues long. The CDR3 is CASNNWPGEQFF. The CDR3 DNA is TGTGCCAGCAATAACTGGCCAGGGGAGCAGTTCTTC.

CDR3 coding DNA: TGTGCCAGCAGCCAAACCAAGCGTATCACAGATACGCAGTATTTT. It specifies CASSQTKRITDTQYF. The genes are TRBV3-1 (or the pseudogene TRBV3-2) and TRBJ2-3; D call uncertain. V was pared by 2 bases and J by 2 bases, with 11 bases between. The CDR3 sequence is 15 residues long. The V gene's germline CDR1 is LGHDT and CDR2 YNNKEL (reference sequence).

J is TRBJ2-7 and V is TRBV3-1 (or the pseudogene TRBV3-2), with D possibly TRBD2 on 6 matching bases. This CDR3 has 12 amino acids. Germline CDR1 and CDR2: LGHDT and YNNKEL (reference sequence). The V end lost 3 bases, the J end lost 7 bases, and 10 bases lay between the germline ends. CDR3 DNA sequence: TGTGCCAGCAGCCACCTGGAGGGGGAGCAGTACTTC. Translation gives CASSHLEGEQYF.

The CDR3: CASSEAGTGGAYNEQFF. Written as DNA, the CDR3 is TGTGCCAGCAGTGAAGCGGGGACAGGGGGAGCCTACAATGAGCAGTTCTTC. The chain uses TRBV2 and TRBJ2-1; the match to TRBD1 covers 11 bases. The V gene's germline CDR1 is SNHLY and CDR2 FYNNEI. V trimming: 0 bases; J trimming: 2 bases; junction bases outside the gene matches: 3. The CDR3 has 17 amino acids.

The chain carries TRBV19 and TRBJ2-6, with D possibly TRBD2 on 5 matching bases. The V end was cut by 3 bases, the J end by 2 bases, with 5 bases between. Germline values: CDR1 LNHDA, CDR2 SQIVND (reference sequence). The CDR3 sequence is 14 residues long. CDR3 loop: CASSMRAGANVLTF. The DNA of the CDR3 is TGTGCCAGTAGTATGAGGGCTGGGGCCAACGTCCTGACTTTC.

A remark on this clone: One junction end disagrees with the germline gene, perhaps due to a read error. The rearrangement uses TRBV9 and TRBJ2-3, with 7 bases that match TRBD1. This CDR3 comprises 14 residues. CDR1 is SGDLS, CDR2 YYNGEE, per germline. DNA for the CDR3: TGTGCCAGCAGCGTTATAGGGGGCACGGATACGCAGTATTTT. It encodes CASSVIGGTDTQYF.

The chain is built from TRBV9 and TRBJ2-7; TRBD1 or TRBD2 may be the D gene (5 bases each). V was clipped by 2 bases and J by 3 bases, with 12 bases between them. From germline, CDR1 is SGDLS and CDR2 YYNGEE. CDR3 length equals 14 residues. This chain's CDR3 is CASSVGDRNYEQYF. The CDR3 DNA follows: TGTGCCAGCAGCGTTGGGGACCGGAACTACGAGCAGTACTTC.

The gene calls are TRBV4-2 and TRBJ2-7; 12 nucleotides agree with TRBD2. Germline CDR1 LGHNA, CDR2 YNFKEQ. The CDR3 sequence is 15 residues long. With V trimmed by 1 base and J by 4 bases, 2 bases remained unmatched. Here the CDR3 reads CASSQVLAGGYEQYF. In nucleotides, the CDR3 is TGTGCCAGCAGCCAAGTGCTAGCGGGAGGGTACGAGCAGTACTTC.

The chain links TRBV11-3 to TRBJ1-1, with D perhaps matching TRBD1 (6 bases). The V and J ends lost 4 bases and 3 bases respectively, with 12 bases between them. Germline values: CDR1 SGHNT, CDR2 YENEEA. The CDR3 totals 14 residues. The CDR3 reads CASSSKQGYTEAFF. The CDR3 DNA is TGTGCCAGCAGCTCCAAACAGGGTTACACTGAAGCTTTCTTT.